This is a list of T cell receptor beta chains from one sample in a study of Ad26.COV2.S vaccination and SARS-CoV-2 variants. Libraries were prepared by immunoSEQ multiplex PCR; TCRdb keeps only in-frame clonotypes and omits some of them. The table records some 460,000 clones, approximately 90% of them present only once. The sequences come from peripheral blood, collected in a trial of Ad26.COV2.S vaccine versus placebo. The receptors here all came from a person aged 18-65 years who received the Ad26.COV2.S COVID-19 vaccine or a placebo. The CDR3 runs from the conserved cysteine through the conserved F or W. A D gene is named only where the DNA matches it firmly. Clone size, where shown, is once, few, many, or a class for clones that have expanded.

d_call: -
clone_size: -
v_call: TRBV3-1/TRBV3-2
j_call: TRBJ2-5
cdr3_nt: TGTGCCAGCAGTGGCGTCTGGGAGACCCAGTACTTC
cdr3_aa: CASSGVWETQYF

d_call: -
clone_size: -
v_call: TRBV6-5
j_call: TRBJ2-6
cdr3_nt: TGTGCCAGCAGTTTTGCAGGGCTCGGGGCCAACGTCCTGACTTTC
cdr3_aa: CASSFAGLGANVLTF

d_call: -
clone_size: -
v_call: TRBV7-8
j_call: TRBJ1-1
cdr3_nt: TGTGCCAGCAGCTTCTACGCGGCCCGGGCGGCGGTGAACACTGAAGCTTTCTTT
cdr3_aa: CASSFYAARAAVNTEAFF

d_call: TRBD2
clone_size: -
v_call: TRBV6-1
j_call: TRBJ2-1
cdr3_nt: TGTGCCAGCAGTGAAGTCTATCTAAGGACTAGCGGACCCAATGAGCAGTTCTTC
cdr3_aa: CASSEVYLRTSGPNEQFF

d_call: -
clone_size: once
v_call: TRBV5-5
j_call: TRBJ2-5
cdr3_nt: TGTGCCAGCAGCCCGCCTCAAGAGACCCAGTACTTC
cdr3_aa: CASSPPQETQYF

d_call: -
clone_size: -
v_call: TRBV19
j_call: TRBJ1-1
cdr3_nt: TGTGCCAGTAGGAACAGGGCGGACACTGAAGCTTTCTTT
cdr3_aa: CASRNRADTEAFF

d_call: -
clone_size: few
v_call: TRBV7-2
j_call: TRBJ2-5
cdr3_nt: TGTGCCAGCTCGGAAGAATGGATCCAGTACTTC
cdr3_aa: CASSEEWIQYF

d_call: -
clone_size: -
v_call: TRBV20-1
j_call: TRBJ2-3
cdr3_nt: TGCAGTGCTATGTGGGATACGCAGTATTTT
cdr3_aa: CSAMWDTQYF

d_call: TRBD2
clone_size: -
v_call: TRBV6-1
j_call: TRBJ2-1
cdr3_nt: TGTGCCAGCAGTGATTCGGGACTAGCGGCCCCGTGGTCCTACAATGAGCAGTTCTTC
cdr3_aa: CASSDSGLAAPWSYNEQFF

d_call: TRBD1
clone_size: -
v_call: TRBV2
j_call: TRBJ1-5
cdr3_nt: TGTGCCAGCAATCGCCCCGGGACAGGAGATAGCAATCAGCCCCAGCATTTT
cdr3_aa: CASNRPGTGDSNQPQHF

d_call: -
clone_size: -
v_call: TRBV29-1
j_call: TRBJ1-1
cdr3_nt: TGCAGCGTTGCCCTGGTATCGGGCATGAACACTGAAGCTTTCTTT
cdr3_aa: CSVALVSGMNTEAFF

d_call: TRBD1
clone_size: -
v_call: TRBV29-1
j_call: TRBJ2-3
cdr3_nt: TGCAGCGTTGATAAAACGAGACAGGGGGCATCGGGAGATACGCAGTATTTT
cdr3_aa: CSVDKTRQGASGDTQYF

d_call: -
clone_size: -
v_call: TRBV6-5
j_call: TRBJ1-1
cdr3_nt: TGTGCCAGCTCGGCACAGGGAACAATGAACACTGAAGCTTTCTTT
cdr3_aa: CASSAQGTMNTEAFF

d_call: -
clone_size: -
v_call: TRBV6-1
j_call: TRBJ1-2
cdr3_nt: TGTGCCAGCAGTGAGACCGGGCTTCATGGCTACACCTTC
cdr3_aa: CASSETGLHGYTF

d_call: -
clone_size: once
v_call: TRBV19
j_call: TRBJ2-1
cdr3_nt: TGTGCCGCGGGGGACAGTAACTACAATGAGCAGTTCTTC
cdr3_aa: CAAGDSNYNEQFF

d_call: -
clone_size: -
v_call: TRBV30
j_call: TRBJ2-2
cdr3_nt: TGTGCCGGGGGAGAGGACCTAGGGGACACCGGGGAGCTGTTTTTT
cdr3_aa: CAGGEDLGDTGELFF

d_call: -
clone_size: -
v_call: TRBV7-6
j_call: TRBJ2-6
cdr3_nt: TGTGCCAGCAGCCCGATCTGGACAGACTCTGGGGCCAACGTCCTGACTTTC
cdr3_aa: CASSPIWTDSGANVLTF

d_call: TRBD1
clone_size: once
v_call: TRBV5-8
j_call: TRBJ2-1
cdr3_nt: TGTGCCAGCAGCTATGGGTGGGACAGGCCGTACAATGAGCAGTTCTTC
cdr3_aa: CASSYGWDRPYNEQFF

d_call: TRBD2
clone_size: -
v_call: TRBV7-2
j_call: TRBJ2-7
cdr3_nt: TGTGCCAGCAGCCGCAAACTAGCGGGGGTCTCGTCCTACGAGCAGTACTTC
cdr3_aa: CASSRKLAGVSSYEQYF

d_call: TRBD1
clone_size: -
v_call: TRBV6-5
j_call: TRBJ2-7
cdr3_nt: TGTGCCAGCAGGATGGGACAGACACTTACCGCGTACTTC
cdr3_aa: CASRMGQTLTAYF

d_call: -
clone_size: -
v_call: TRBV5-1
j_call: TRBJ1-2
cdr3_nt: TGCGCCAGCAGCTTGGCCTTAGCAGGGTACTATGGCTACACCTTC
cdr3_aa: CASSLALAGYYGYTF

d_call: -
clone_size: few
v_call: TRBV27
j_call: TRBJ2-2
cdr3_nt: TGTGCCAGCAGTCGTGAAGGAGCAGTGAGCACCGGGGAGCTGTTTTTT
cdr3_aa: CASSREGAVSTGELFF

d_call: TRBD2
clone_size: -
v_call: TRBV10-3
j_call: TRBJ2-1
cdr3_nt: TGTGCCATCAGTGTGGCTAGCGGGGAAGGGAATGAGCAGTTCTTC
cdr3_aa: CAISVASGEGNEQFF

d_call: -
clone_size: once
v_call: TRBV15
j_call: TRBJ1-3
cdr3_nt: TGTGCCACCAGCAGGACGGACATTCGCTCTGGAAACACCATATATTTT
cdr3_aa: CATSRTDIRSGNTIYF

d_call: TRBD2
clone_size: -
v_call: TRBV11-2
j_call: TRBJ2-1
cdr3_nt: TGTGCCAGCACGGGAAGGGTAGCGGGGGCAAACAATGAGCAGTTCTTC
cdr3_aa: CASTGRVAGANNEQFF

d_call: -
clone_size: -
v_call: TRBV6-6
j_call: TRBJ1-3
cdr3_nt: TGTGCCACGGACAGCTTACCTTTTGGAAACACCATATATTTT
cdr3_aa: CATDSLPFGNTIYF

d_call: TRBD1
clone_size: -
v_call: TRBV6-5
j_call: TRBJ2-2
cdr3_nt: TGTGCCAGCAGTTTAGAGGGGACAGTAAACACCGGGGAGCTGTTTTTT
cdr3_aa: CASSLEGTVNTGELFF

d_call: TRBD2
clone_size: -
v_call: TRBV11-2
j_call: TRBJ2-7
cdr3_nt: TGTGCCAGCAGCTATGGGACTAGCGGGAACTACGAGCAGTACTTC
cdr3_aa: CASSYGTSGNYEQYF

d_call: -
clone_size: -
v_call: TRBV7-2
j_call: TRBJ1-4
cdr3_nt: TGTGCCAGCAGCCCCAGTCGGACCTCAACTAATGAAAAACTGTTTTTT
cdr3_aa: CASSPSRTSTNEKLFF

d_call: -
clone_size: -
v_call: TRBV2
j_call: TRBJ2-7
cdr3_nt: TGTGCCAGCAGTTGGGGGGCGCTTGCCTACGAGCAGTACTTC
cdr3_aa: CASSWGALAYEQYF

d_call: -
clone_size: -
v_call: TRBV19
j_call: TRBJ1-1
cdr3_nt: TGTGCCAGTACTAGGGATCTGAACACTGAAGCTTTCTTT
cdr3_aa: CASTRDLNTEAFF

d_call: TRBD1
clone_size: -
v_call: TRBV7-3
j_call: TRBJ2-1
cdr3_nt: TGTGCCAGCAGCTTAGGATCCCCGGGACAGGGTGGCAATGAGCAGTTCTTC
cdr3_aa: CASSLGSPGQGGNEQFF

d_call: -
clone_size: -
v_call: TRBV4-2
j_call: TRBJ2-2
cdr3_nt: TGTGCCAGCAGCCAAGATCCACAGACTAACACCGGGGAGCTGTTTTTT
cdr3_aa: CASSQDPQTNTGELFF

d_call: -
clone_size: -
v_call: TRBV12-3/TRBV12-4
j_call: TRBJ2-1
cdr3_nt: TGTGCCAGCAGTTTACGGGGGTTTGAGCAGTTCTTC
cdr3_aa: CASSLRGFEQFF

d_call: -
clone_size: -
v_call: TRBV29-1
j_call: TRBJ1-2
cdr3_nt: TGCAGCGTTGAAGGAAGGGACGGTTATGGCTACACCTTC
cdr3_aa: CSVEGRDGYGYTF

d_call: -
clone_size: -
v_call: TRBV9
j_call: TRBJ1-1
cdr3_nt: TGTGCCAGCAGCAGAGGAGGAAGGGCGACTGAAGCTTTCTTT
cdr3_aa: CASSRGGRATEAFF

d_call: -
clone_size: -
v_call: TRBV19
j_call: TRBJ2-7
cdr3_nt: TGTGCCAGTAGTATTAGCTTCCACTACGAGCAGTACTTC
cdr3_aa: CASSISFHYEQYF

d_call: -
clone_size: -
v_call: TRBV7-3
j_call: TRBJ1-1
cdr3_nt: TGTGCCAGCAGCTTAACTATGAACACTGAAGCTTTCTTT
cdr3_aa: CASSLTMNTEAFF

d_call: TRBD1
clone_size: -
v_call: TRBV7-9
j_call: TRBJ1-1
cdr3_nt: TGTGCCAGCAGTCAACCCACAGGGGGCGGACGAACTGAAGCTTTCTTT
cdr3_aa: CASSQPTGGGRTEAFF

d_call: -
clone_size: -
v_call: TRBV27
j_call: TRBJ1-6
cdr3_nt: TGTGCCAGCAGTTTAGGGGATAGGTATAATTCACCCCTCCACTTT
cdr3_aa: CASSLGDRYNSPLHF

d_call: -
clone_size: -
v_call: TRBV4-1
j_call: TRBJ1-2
cdr3_nt: TGCGCCAGCAGCCAAGGTGCAGACTATGGCTACACCTTC
cdr3_aa: CASSQGADYGYTF

d_call: -
clone_size: once
v_call: TRBV2
j_call: TRBJ1-3
cdr3_nt: TGTGCCAGCAGTGAAGTCGCCGTCTCTGGAAACACCATATATTTT
cdr3_aa: CASSEVAVSGNTIYF

d_call: TRBD2
clone_size: -
v_call: TRBV28
j_call: TRBJ2-3
cdr3_nt: TGTGCCAGCAGTTTAGCGGGACTAGCGGGAGATGCAGATACGCAGTATTTT
cdr3_aa: CASSLAGLAGDADTQYF

d_call: TRBD1
clone_size: -
v_call: TRBV10-2
j_call: TRBJ2-5
cdr3_nt: TGCGCCAGCAGTGAACAGGGGATGGAGACCCAGTACTTC
cdr3_aa: CASSEQGMETQYF

d_call: TRBD1
clone_size: -
v_call: TRBV5-1
j_call: TRBJ1-2
cdr3_nt: TGCGCCAGCAGCCGGGACAGCTATGGCTACACCTTC
cdr3_aa: CASSRDSYGYTF

d_call: -
clone_size: -
v_call: TRBV18
j_call: TRBJ1-2
cdr3_nt: TGTGCCAGCTCACCAATATATAGGACAGACGATTACACCTTC
cdr3_aa: CASSPIYRTDDYTF

d_call: -
clone_size: -
v_call: TRBV19
j_call: TRBJ2-1
cdr3_nt: TGTGCCAGTAGTATTTCGGGCAGCTCCTACAATGAGCAGTTCTTC
cdr3_aa: CASSISGSSYNEQFF

d_call: TRBD1
clone_size: -
v_call: TRBV6-5
j_call: TRBJ1-1
cdr3_nt: TGTGCCAGCAGGGGGGACAGGGCCACTGAAGCTTTCTTT
cdr3_aa: CASRGDRATEAFF

d_call: TRBD2
clone_size: -
v_call: TRBV5-4
j_call: TRBJ2-5
cdr3_nt: TGTGCCAGCAGCGGACTAGCGGGGGGGAAAGAGACCCAGTACTTC
cdr3_aa: CASSGLAGGKETQYF

d_call: -
clone_size: -
v_call: TRBV9
j_call: TRBJ1-2
cdr3_nt: TGTGCCAGCAGCGTGGGGGGCTTAAACTATGGCTACACCTTC
cdr3_aa: CASSVGGLNYGYTF